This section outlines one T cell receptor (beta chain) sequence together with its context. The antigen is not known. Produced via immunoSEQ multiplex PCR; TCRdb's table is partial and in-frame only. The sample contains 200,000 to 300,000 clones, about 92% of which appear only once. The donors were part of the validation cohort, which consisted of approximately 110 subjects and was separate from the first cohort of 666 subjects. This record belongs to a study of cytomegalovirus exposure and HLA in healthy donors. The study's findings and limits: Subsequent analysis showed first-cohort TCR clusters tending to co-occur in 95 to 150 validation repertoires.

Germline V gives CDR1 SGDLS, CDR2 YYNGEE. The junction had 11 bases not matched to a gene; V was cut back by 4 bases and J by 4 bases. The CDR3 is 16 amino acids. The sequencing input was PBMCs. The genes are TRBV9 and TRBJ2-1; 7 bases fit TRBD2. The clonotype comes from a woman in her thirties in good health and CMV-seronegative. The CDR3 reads CASSTPASGAYNEQFF. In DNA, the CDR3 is TGTGCCAGCAGCACCCCCGCTAGCGGAGCTTACAATGAGCAGTTCTTC.